This paragraph covers one T cell receptor beta chain sequence. Repertoires were generated with immunoSEQ multiplex PCR, while TCRdb's copy carries only in-frame clones and drops some. The sample has roughly 80,000 clones, more than 70% seen once; the top ten hold 5.7%. This sample is drawn from a study of control samples from healthy donors and cancer patients. V shed 1 base and J shed 1 base, with 8 bases lying between them. This CDR3 spans 14 amino acids. Germline V gene sequence: CDR1 SGHRS, CDR2 YFSETQ. The specimen sequenced was blood. V is TRBV5-1 and J is TRBJ1-1; D ambiguous. The receptor was derived from a woman aged 45 to 65 in good health. The CDR3 DNA reads TGCGCCAGCAGCTTGAGGCAAGGGAACACTGAAGCTTTCTTT. Its protein product is CASSLRQGNTEAFF.